A few counts support the clone carrying this T cell receptor (beta chain). Germline CDR1 and CDR2: MDHEN and SYDVKM. J lost 0 bases, V lost 3 bases, and 1 base had no gene match. CDR3 length: 15 residues. This specimen belongs to a study of shared T cell receptors in the human thymus. Method: immunoSEQ multiplex PCR; TCRdb's copy keeps in-frame clones and lacks some. The data contain 500,000 to 750,000 clones, roughly 90% of them singletons. The same data also went into a second study, on human thymus T cells. This second study notes: Surgeons resected thymus tissue during corrective heart surgery. Repertoires sampled from thymus and blood appeared biased in V and J gene usage. Highly overlapping thymic repertoires in unrelated individuals were reported by related research.

This receptor was obtained from a boy under two years old with a congenital heart defect. The chain couples TRBV28 to TRBJ2-7, with 11 nucleotides matching TRBD1. What was sequenced was thymocytes. The CDR3 DNA reads as TGTGCCAGCAGTTTTGGGACAGGGGGCTCCTACGAGCAGTACTTC. Translated, it gives CASSFGTGGSYEQYF.